This T cell receptor (beta chain) is drawn from a study of glioma-infiltrating T cells after dendritic cell vaccination. The primer mix had 60 V beta and 13 J beta primers. Using immunoSEQ multiplex PCR, the repertoire was profiled, and TCRdb retains in-frame clones only, with some absent. The data show 71,000 or so clones, about 86% seen once. V was clipped by 2 bases and J by 4 bases; unmatched bases: 9. In germline, CDR1 is SGHDT, CDR2 YYEEEE. This CDR3 is built from 16 residues. This clone was found once. The genes are TRBV5-6 and TRBJ1-1; 9 bases align to TRBD1. This receptor was identified in a human donor with glioblastoma. The material was blood, obtained before dendritic cell vaccination. Written as DNA, the CDR3 is TGTGCCAGCAGCTTACGAGGGACAGGGAAGTCCACTGAAGCTTTCTTT. Its translation: CASSLRGTGKSTEAFF.